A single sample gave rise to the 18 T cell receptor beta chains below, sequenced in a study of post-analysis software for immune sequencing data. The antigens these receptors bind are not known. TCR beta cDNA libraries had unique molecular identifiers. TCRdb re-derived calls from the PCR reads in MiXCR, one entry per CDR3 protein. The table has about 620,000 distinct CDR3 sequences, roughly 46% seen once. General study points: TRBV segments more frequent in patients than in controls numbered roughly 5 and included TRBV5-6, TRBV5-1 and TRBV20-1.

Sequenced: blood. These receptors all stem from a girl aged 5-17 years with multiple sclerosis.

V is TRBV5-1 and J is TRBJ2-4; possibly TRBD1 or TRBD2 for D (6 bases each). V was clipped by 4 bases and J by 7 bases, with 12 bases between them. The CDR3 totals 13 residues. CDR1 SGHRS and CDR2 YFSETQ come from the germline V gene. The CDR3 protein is CASSATGRNIQYF. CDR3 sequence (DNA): TGCGCCAGCAGCGCTACAGGGAGGAACATTCAGTACTTC.

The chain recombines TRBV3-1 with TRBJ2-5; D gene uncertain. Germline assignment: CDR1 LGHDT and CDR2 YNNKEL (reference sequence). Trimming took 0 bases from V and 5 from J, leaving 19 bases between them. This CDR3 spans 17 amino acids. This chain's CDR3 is CASSQDVAKGWYETQYF. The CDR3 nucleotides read TGTGCCAGCAGCCAAGATGTCGCGAAGGGATGGTACGAGACCCAGTACTTC.

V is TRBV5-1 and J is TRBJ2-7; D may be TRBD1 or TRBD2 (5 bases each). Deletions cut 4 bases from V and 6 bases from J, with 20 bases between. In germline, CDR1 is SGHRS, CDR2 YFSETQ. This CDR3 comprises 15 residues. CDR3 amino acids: CASSPLGTPAGEQYF. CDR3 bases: TGCGCCAGCAGCCCATTAGGGACCCCCGCCGGCGAGCAGTACTTC.

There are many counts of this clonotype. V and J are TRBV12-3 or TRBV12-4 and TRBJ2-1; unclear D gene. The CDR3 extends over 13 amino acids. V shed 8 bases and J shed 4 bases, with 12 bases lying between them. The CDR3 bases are TGTGCCAGCTCTTCTGAGAGGTACAATGAGCAGTTCTTC. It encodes CASSSERYNEQFF.

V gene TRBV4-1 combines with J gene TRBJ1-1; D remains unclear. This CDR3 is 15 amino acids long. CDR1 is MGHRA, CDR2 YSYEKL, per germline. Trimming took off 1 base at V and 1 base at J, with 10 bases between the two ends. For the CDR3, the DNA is TGCGCCAGCAGCCAAGGAGCTCCGTGGAACACTGAAGCTTTCTTT. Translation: CASSQGAPWNTEAFF.

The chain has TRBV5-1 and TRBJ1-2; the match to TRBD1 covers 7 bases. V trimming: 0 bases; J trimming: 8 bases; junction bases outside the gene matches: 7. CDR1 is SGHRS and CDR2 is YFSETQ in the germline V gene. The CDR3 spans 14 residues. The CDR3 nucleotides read TGCGCCAGCAGCTTGGGACAGGGCGGCGTCGGCTACACCTTC. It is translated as CASSLGQGGVGYTF.

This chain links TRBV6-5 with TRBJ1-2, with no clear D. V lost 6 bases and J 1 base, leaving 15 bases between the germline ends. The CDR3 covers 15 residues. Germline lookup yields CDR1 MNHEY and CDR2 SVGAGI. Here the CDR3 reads CASRGGGGFNYGYTF. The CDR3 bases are TGTGCCAGCAGAGGTGGCGGTGGGTTTAACTATGGCTACACCTTC.

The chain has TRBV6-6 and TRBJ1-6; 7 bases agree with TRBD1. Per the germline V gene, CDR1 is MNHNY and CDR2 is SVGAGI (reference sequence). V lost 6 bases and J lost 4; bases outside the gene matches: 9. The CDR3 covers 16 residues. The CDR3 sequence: CASSRRDRSYNSPLHF. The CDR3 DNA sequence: TGTGCCAGCAGCCGCCGGGACAGATCTTATAATTCACCCCTCCACTTT.

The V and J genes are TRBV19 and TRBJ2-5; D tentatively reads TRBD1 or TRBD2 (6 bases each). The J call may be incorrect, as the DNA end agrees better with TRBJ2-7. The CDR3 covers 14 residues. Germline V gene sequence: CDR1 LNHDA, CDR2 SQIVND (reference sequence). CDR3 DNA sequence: TGTGCCAGTACCTCATACGGGGGCGAGGACGAGCAGTACTTC. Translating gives CASTSYGGEDEQYF.

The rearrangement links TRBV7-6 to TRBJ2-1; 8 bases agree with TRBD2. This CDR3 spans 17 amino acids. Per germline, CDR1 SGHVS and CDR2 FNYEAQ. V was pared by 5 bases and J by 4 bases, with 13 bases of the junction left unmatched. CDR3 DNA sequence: TGTGCCAGCAGCACAGGGTCAGCGGGAGCGGGTTACAATGAGCAGTTCTTC. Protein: CASSTGSAGAGYNEQFF. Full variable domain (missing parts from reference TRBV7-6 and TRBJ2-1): GAGVSQSPRYKVTKRGQDVALRCDPISGHVSLYWYRQALGQGPEFLTYFNYEAQQDKSGLPNDRFSAERPEGSISTLTIQRTEQRDSAMYRCASSTGSAGAGYNEQFFGPGTRLTVL.

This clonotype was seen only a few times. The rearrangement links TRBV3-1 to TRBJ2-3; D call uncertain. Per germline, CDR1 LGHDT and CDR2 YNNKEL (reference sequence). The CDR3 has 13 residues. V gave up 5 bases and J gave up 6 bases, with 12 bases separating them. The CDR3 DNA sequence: TGTGCCAGCAGCTTCAAAGGTGATGATACGCAGTATTTT. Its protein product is CASSFKGDDTQYF.

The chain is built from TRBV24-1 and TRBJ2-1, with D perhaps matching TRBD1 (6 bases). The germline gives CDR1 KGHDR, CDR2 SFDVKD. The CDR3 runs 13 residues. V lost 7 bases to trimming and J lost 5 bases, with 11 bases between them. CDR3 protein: CATRGQLDNEQFF. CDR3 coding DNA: TGTGCCACCAGAGGACAGCTAGACAATGAGCAGTTCTTC.

CDR3 region: CASSYHNRLNEQFF. The CDR3 DNA reads as TGTGCCAGCAGTTACCATAACAGGCTCAATGAGCAGTTCTTC. The rearrangement joins TRBV6-5 to TRBJ2-1; tentative D call: TRBD1 (5 bases). Germline V gene data show CDR1 as MNHEY and CDR2 as SVGAGI. The CDR3 loop spans 14 amino acids. Trimming took 2 bases from V and 6 from J, leaving 11 bases between them.

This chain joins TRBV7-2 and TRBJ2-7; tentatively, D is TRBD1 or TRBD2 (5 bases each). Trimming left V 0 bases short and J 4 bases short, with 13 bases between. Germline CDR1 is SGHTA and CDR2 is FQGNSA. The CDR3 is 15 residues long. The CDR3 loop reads CASSLALGTGYEQYF. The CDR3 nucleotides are TGTGCCAGCAGCTTAGCGCTTGGGACGGGTTACGAGCAGTACTTC.

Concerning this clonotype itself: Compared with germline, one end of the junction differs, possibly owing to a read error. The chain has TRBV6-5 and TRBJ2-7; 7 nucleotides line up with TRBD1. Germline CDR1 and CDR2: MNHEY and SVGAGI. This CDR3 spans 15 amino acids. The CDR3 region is CTSRAGTASSYEQYF. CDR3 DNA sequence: TGTACCAGCAGGGCCGGGACAGCAAGCTCCTACGAGCAGTACTTC.

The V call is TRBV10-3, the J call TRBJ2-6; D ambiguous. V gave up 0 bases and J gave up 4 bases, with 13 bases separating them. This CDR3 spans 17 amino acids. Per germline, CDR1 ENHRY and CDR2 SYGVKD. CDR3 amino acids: CAISESDSQRGANVLTF. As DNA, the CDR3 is TGTGCCATCAGTGAGTCTGACTCCCAGCGAGGGGCCAACGTCCTGACTTTC.

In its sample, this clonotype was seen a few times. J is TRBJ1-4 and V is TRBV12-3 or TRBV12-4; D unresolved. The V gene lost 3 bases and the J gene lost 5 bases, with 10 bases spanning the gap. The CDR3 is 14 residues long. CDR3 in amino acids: CASSFNGPNEKLFF. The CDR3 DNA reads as TGTGCCAGCAGTTTTAATGGTCCCAATGAAAAACTGTTTTTT.

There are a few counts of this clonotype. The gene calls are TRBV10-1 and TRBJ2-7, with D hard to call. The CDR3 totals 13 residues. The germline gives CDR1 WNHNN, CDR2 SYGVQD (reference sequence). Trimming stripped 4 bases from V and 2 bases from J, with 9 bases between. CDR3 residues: CASSAGGTYEQYF. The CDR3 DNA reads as TGCGCCAGCAGTGCCGGCGGAACCTACGAGCAGTACTTC.